This TCR beta chain was captured in a study of T cell repertoires in aging, cancer and after chemotherapy. Study-level findings and limits: Untreated cancer patients had significantly lower blood TCR diversity than age-matched healthy donors. Median generation probability rose over the chemotherapy interval in each cancer cohort, suggesting rebound thymic output. Immunological memory after chemotherapy cannot be judged from the repertoire data.

The CDR3 is 16 amino acids. Germline CDR1 reads MNHEY; CDR2 reads SVGEGT. V was clipped by 5 bases and J by 6 bases, with 19 bases between them. Amplification of TCR beta used genomic DNA extracted from peripheral blood. Multiplex touch-down PCR with TRB-A/B primers amplified rearranged V-D-J TRB sequences. A single record per CDR3 protein comes from TCRdb applying MiXCR to the multiplex PCR reads. The sample yields roughly 10,000 distinct CDR3 sequences, about 24% seen once. A word on this clonotype: Antigen unknown.

The V gene is TRBV6-2 or TRBV6-3, the J gene TRBJ2-2; D possibly matches TRBD1 or TRBD2 (5 bases each). The origin of this receptor is a human donor in good health. The sample was blood. CDR3 region: CASSPLLGTFPGELFF. The CDR3 DNA is TGTGCCAGCAGTCCTCTACTAGGGACGTTCCCCGGGGAGCTGTTTTTT.